This TCR beta chain was captured in a study of T-cell memory formation after mild COVID-19. This clonotype was detected only a few times. Its target is unknown. TCRdb passed the 5' RACE reads through MiXCR, listing each CDR3 protein once. The data hold 190,000 or so distinct CDR3 sequences, with around a fifth observed a single time. Trimming shortened V by 3 bases and J by 5 bases, and 14 bases separated the two germline ends. The V gene's germline CDR1 is SGHAT and CDR2 FQDESV (reference sequence). The CDR3 spans 14 residues. Whole-study findings and limits: Some clones that responded were present in memory (sampled pre-infection), which suggests cross-reactive memory joined. Whereas later expanders leaned CD4+, clones contracting day 15 to 85 showed a balanced CD4/CD8 makeup. Second-wave clones reaching peak frequency on day 37 lacked confirmed SARS-CoV-2 specificity. Contracting CD4+ clones sat mainly in CM and EM; CD8+ in EMRA.

The sequence was obtained from an adult woman who had mild COVID-19 (a few samples of this study predate the infection). Cell type and time point are not known. The chain employs TRBV11-1 and TRBJ2-7, with D possibly being TRBD2 (5 bases). The specimen sequenced was PBMCs or a T cell subset sorted from them (not recorded which). The CDR3 DNA reads as TGTGCCAGCAGCTTCCCGGGGTCGGTCCACGAGCAGTACTTC. It codes for CASSFPGSVHEQYF. The full variable domain, rest sourced from reference TRBV11-1 and TRBJ2-7, is EAEVAQSPRYKITEKSQAVAFWCDPISGHATLYWYRQILGQGPELLVQFQDESVVDDSQLPKDRFSAERLKGVDSTLKIQPAELGDSAMYLCASSFPGSVHEQYFGPGTRLTVT.